This TCR beta chain was obtained from a study of cytomegalovirus exposure and HLA in healthy donors. Primers for the PCR totalled 60 Vbeta and 13 Jbeta. Clones were sequenced by immunoSEQ multiplex PCR, and TCRdb holds only the in-frame ones, with some missing. There are about 160,000 clones in the sample; around four fifths occur only once, and less than 10% lies in the top ten. The sample consisted of PBMCs. The origin of this receptor is a man younger than 35 in good health and CMV-seropositive.

The DNA of the CDR3 is TGCGCCAGCAGCCAAGGAGCGACCGAAGGTCCAGATACGCAGTATTTT. It translates to CASSQGATEGPDTQYF. The chain has TRBV4-1 and TRBJ2-3; D ambiguous. The CDR3 runs 16 residues. Per germline, CDR1 MGHRA and CDR2 YSYEKL. V shed 1 base and J shed 4 bases, with 15 bases lying between them.